This T cell receptor (beta chain) was captured in a study of cytomegalovirus exposure and HLA in healthy donors. Overall study results and limits: Earlier analysis looked at TCR beta V segments, and most were productive about 90% or about 30% of the time. There were 150 to 200 TCR beta chains listed as cytomegalovirus-associated.

The CDR3 runs to 13 residues. V lost 2 bases, J lost 1 base, and 6 bases lay in between. From germline, CDR1 is SGDLS and CDR2 YYNGEE. It was with 60 Vbeta and 13 Jbeta primers that the PCR ran. Profiled with immunoSEQ multiplex PCR; TCRdb holds only in-frame clones, not every one. There are roughly 190,000 clones in the sample; more than 65% occur only once, and approximately 1.8% lies in the top ten. Each donor's status was that of a healthy bone marrow donor. On this clone: Its specificity is not known.

This chain joins TRBV9 and TRBJ2-5; D remains unclear. The source of this sequence is a woman in her twenties or thirties in good health and CMV-seronegative. The sample was PBMCs. CDR3 loop: CASSVFGQETQYF. In DNA, the CDR3 is TGTGCCAGCAGCGTTTTCGGCCAAGAGACCCAGTACTTC.